The present TCR beta chain was sequenced within a study of cytomegalovirus exposure and HLA in healthy donors. General observations from the study: It was approximately 170 TCR beta chains that were listed as cytomegalovirus-associated. The authors confirmed in vitro that a few CMV-associated chains were specific for CMV antigens. TCR clusters originating in the first cohort tended to co-occur in the approximately 120 validation repertoires, according to a later analysis.

This clone was seen a few times. What it binds is unknown. Profiling relied on immunoSEQ multiplex PCR, and the TCRdb table lists in-frame clones only, not all of them. This table has about 44,000 clones, 93% appearing once. From germline, CDR1 is SGDLS and CDR2 YYNGEE. The CDR3 has 15 amino acids. Trimming took 0 bases from V and 8 from J; bases not matched to a gene: 10. This receptor was taken from a woman between 18 and 29 years old in good health and CMV-seronegative. The specimen sequenced was PBMCs. This chain uses TRBV9 with TRBJ2-7; 8 nucleotides line up with TRBD1. CDR3 sequence: CASSVELQGACQQYF. DNA for the CDR3: TGTGCCAGCAGCGTAGAATTGCAGGGGGCGTGCCAGCAGTACTTC.